One and the same sample provided the 7 T cell receptor beta chains below, sequenced in a study of OX40 agonist ivuxolimab in advanced cancers. TCRdb's copy holds only in-frame clones and misses some; the assay was immunoSEQ multiplex PCR. The repertoire holds 60,000 or so clones, with 70% to 90% as singletons. This specimen was CD4+ or CD8+ T cells sorted from blood, taken in a trial of the OX40 agonist ivuxolimab. Receptor source: an adult with an advanced solid tumor such as melanoma, head and neck, liver or kidney cancer.

As for this clone: A read error may account for a junction end that differs from germline. The chain links TRBV5-1 to TRBJ2-1, with D possibly being TRBD2 (6 bases). The CDR3 has 12 amino acids. Per germline, CDR1 SGHRS and CDR2 YFSETQ. In nucleotides, the CDR3 is TGCGCCAGCAGCTTGTTGGGGGGAGAAGTTCTCTTC. This translates into CASSLLGGEVLF. Filled out from reference TRBV5-1 and TRBJ2-1, the complete variable domain reads KAGVTQTPRYLIKTRGQQVTLSCSPISGHRSVSWYQQTPGQGLQFLFEYFSETQRNKGNFPGRFSGRQFSNSRSEMNVSTLELGDSALYLCASSLLGGEVLFGPGTRLTVL.

The chain combines TRBV6-1 with TRBJ2-7; 12 bases align to TRBD2. Germline assignment: CDR1 MNHNS and CDR2 SASEGT. The CDR3 has 15 residues. With V trimmed by 3 bases and J by 4 bases, 4 bases remained unmatched. CDR3 nucleotide sequence: TGTGCCAGCAGTGACCCGGGACTAGCGGGTTACGAGCAGTACTTC. Its protein product is CASSDPGLAGYEQYF.

This sequence joins TRBV27 and TRBJ2-5; D is unresolved. Trimming shortened V by 4 bases and J by 1 base, and 10 bases separated the two germline ends. Per germline, CDR1 MNHEY and CDR2 SMNVEV (reference sequence). This CDR3 spans 14 amino acids. This chain's CDR3 is CASSSAWVQETQYF. For the CDR3, the DNA is TGTGCCAGCAGTTCGGCCTGGGTCCAAGAGACCCAGTACTTC.

In its sample, this clone was seen a few times. The chain combines TRBV9 with TRBJ1-1; a possible D gene is TRBD1 (6 bases). Germline V CDR1 and CDR2: SGDLS, YYNGEE. Trimming removed 4 bases at V and 0 bases at J, with 13 bases between. The CDR3 covers 15 residues. The DNA for the CDR3 is TGTGCCAGCAGCTCCCGGACAGAGGTGAACACTGAAGCTTTCTTT. Its protein product is CASSSRTEVNTEAFF.

The chain carries TRBV29-1 and TRBJ2-5, with D perhaps matching TRBD1 (6 bases). Per the germline V gene, CDR1 is SQVTM and CDR2 is ANQGSEA. The CDR3 runs to 12 residues. V lost 5 bases and J 5 bases, leaving 12 bases between the germline ends. CDR3 DNA sequence: TGCAGCGTTCGACAGGTCGGGGAGACCCAGTACTTC. Its translation is CSVRQVGETQYF.

The CDR3 sequence is CASSHLITGSDTQYF. The DNA for the CDR3 is TGTGCCAGCAGCCACCTTATAACCGGGTCAGATACGCAGTATTTT. J is TRBJ2-3 and V is TRBV7-6; the D is unclear. The CDR3 extends over 15 amino acids. CDR1 and CDR2 (germline): SGHVS, FNYEAQ. V was cut by 5 bases and J by 4 bases, with 16 bases left in between. Supplemented by reference TRBV7-6 and TRBJ2-3, the full variable domain reads GAGVSQSPRYKVTKRGQDVALRCDPISGHVSLYWYRQALGQGPEFLTYFNYEAQQDKSGLPNDRFSAERPEGSISTLTIQRTEQRDSAMYRCASSHLITGSDTQYFGPGTRLTVL.

The chain has TRBV28 and TRBJ2-7; TRBD2 aligns across 7 bases. The CDR3 spans 17 residues. Looked up from germline, CDR1 is MDHEN and CDR2 is SYDVKM. The junction had 15 bases not matched to a gene; V was cut back by 4 bases and J by 3 bases. The CDR3 DNA sequence: TGTGCCAGCAGTTATCATCCGCCCTCGGGACTAATCTACGAGCAGTACTTC. This translates into CASSYHPPSGLIYEQYF.